One and the same sample provided the 4 T cell receptor beta chains below, sequenced in a study of cytomegalovirus exposure and HLA in healthy donors. 60 Vbeta and 13 Jbeta primers were used in PCR. Libraries were prepared by immunoSEQ multiplex PCR; TCRdb keeps only in-frame clonotypes and omits some of them. This sample has roughly 98,000 clones, with about 80% found just once. The specimen was PBMCs. All receptors derive from a man aged 35-49 years in good health and CMV-seronegative.

This chain links TRBV5-6 with TRBJ2-5; D might be TRBD1 (6 bases). CDR1 and CDR2 (germline): SGHDT, YYEEEE. V lost 4 bases and J lost 3, with 16 bases in between. CDR3 size: 15 residues. The CDR3 region has the DNA TGTGCCAGCAGCACCATAGGGGGTAGTGAAGAGACCCAGTACTTC. Protein: CASSTIGGSEETQYF.

V gene TRBV6-6 combines with J gene TRBJ2-4; D may be TRBD1 (5 bases). Germline V gene sequence: CDR1 MNHNY, CDR2 SVGAGI (reference sequence). The CDR3 sequence is 13 residues long. The V end lost 0 bases, the J end lost 6 bases, and 6 bases lay between the germline ends. CDR3 nucleotide sequence: TGTGCCAGCAGTTACTCTGACAGAAACATTCAGTACTTC. Amino acids: CASSYSDRNIQYF.

This clone came up a few times. The chain combines TRBV10-3 with TRBJ1-6; D unclear. This CDR3 is built from 13 residues. The germline CDR1 and CDR2 sequences are ENHRY and SYGVKD. V lost 0 bases and J 6 bases, leaving 3 bases between the germline ends. CDR3 nucleotide sequence: TGTGCCATCAGTGAGTCAGCTAATTCACCCCTCCACTTT. Its protein is CAISESANSPLHF.

About this clone itself: The junction departs from the called germline gene at one end, perhaps through a read error. The chain recombines TRBV19 with TRBJ2-5, with 13 bases lining up with TRBD2. CDR1 and CDR2 from the germline V gene are LNHDA and SQIVND (reference sequence). The CDR3 covers 16 residues. CDR3 region: CAGSMRTSGGPGTQYF. CDR3 nucleotides: TGTGCCGGTAGTATGAGGACTAGCGGGGGCCCAGGGACCCAGTACTTC.